The rows below give T cell receptor beta chains drawn from one sample of a study of spatial heterogeneity in lung cancer. TCRdb redid the calling of the 5' RACE reads with MiXCR, one entry per CDR3 protein. The sample contains about 7,000 distinct CDR3 sequences, over 15% of which appear only once. The starting material was lung tumor tissue, obtained at surgery. These receptors came from a female donor with early-stage non-small cell lung cancer. CDR3s include the opening cysteine and the closing phenylalanine or tryptophan. The D gene is left open where the match is weak. A clone size is listed for some rows: how often the clone was seen (once, few, many), or a class if it is expanded.

TRBD2	.	TRBJ2-1	15	TRBV7-2	CASSLLAGGYNEQFF	TGTGCCAGCAGCTTACTAGCGGGGGGTTACAATGAGCAGTTCTTC
TRBD1	medium-sized	TRBJ2-6	17	TRBV6-1	CATLMRQGGSGANVLTF	TGTGCCACCCTTATGCGACAGGGGGGTTCTGGGGCCAACGTCCTGACTTTC
.	.	TRBJ1-1	10	TRBV29-1	CSAKNTEAFF	TGCAGCGCAAAGAACACTGAAGCTTTCTTT
.	.	TRBJ1-5	12	TRBV6-1	CASSEAGQPQHF	TGTGCCAGCAGTGAAGCGGGGCAGCCCCAGCATTTT
TRBD2	.	TRBJ2-3	12	TRBV10-3	CAIGLAGIEQYF	TGTGCCATCGGGCTAGCGGGGATAGAGCAGTATTTT
.	.	TRBJ1-5	16	TRBV28	CATSPVPLGSNQPQHF	TGTGCCACCAGCCCAGTCCCTCTTGGCAGCAATCAGCCCCAGCATTTT
TRBD1	.	TRBJ1-4	16	TRBV7-3	CASSPQGVGSYEKLFF	TGTGCCAGCAGCCCACAGGGGGTGGGCTCGTATGAAAAACTGTTTTTT
TRBD1	few	TRBJ2-7	13	TRBV20-1	CSALGQGQNEQYF	TGCAGTGCCCTCGGACAGGGGCAAAACGAGCAGTACTTC
TRBD1	few	TRBJ2-7	17	TRBV4-1	CASSLGIGTGGTYEQYF	TGCGCCAGCAGCCTCGGCATAGGGACAGGGGGCACCTACGAGCAGTACTTC
.	.	TRBJ2-3	15	TRBV13	CASSFSGNGADTQYF	TGTGCCAGCAGCTTTTCAGGAAACGGGGCAGATACGCAGTATTTT
.	medium-sized	TRBJ2-7	17	TRBV4-1	CASSPSIQALTSYEQYF	TGCGCCAGCAGCCCTAGCATACAGGCCCTAACCTCCTACGAGCAGTACTTC
TRBD1	few	TRBJ1-4	16	TRBV7-2	CASSLVPGQTNEKLFF	TGTGCCAGCAGCTTAGTTCCGGGACAGACTAATGAAAAACTGTTTTTT
.	.	TRBJ1-1	15	TRBV20-1	CSATKGGHANTEAFF	TGCAGTGCTACGAAAGGCGGACACGCGAACACTGAAGCTTTCTTT
.	.	TRBJ1-1	14	TRBV12-3/TRBV12-4	CASAWTAMNTEAFF	TGTGCCAGCGCATGGACGGCCATGAACACTGAAGCTTTCTTT
.	few	TRBJ2-7	15	TRBV5-6	CASRPDPGTPYEQYF	TGTGCCAGCAGACCTGACCCCGGGACACCCTACGAGCAGTACTTC
TRBD1	few	TRBJ1-4	15	TRBV5-1	CASSPEGATNEKLFF	TGCGCCAGCAGCCCTGAGGGGGCCACTAATGAAAAACTGTTTTTT
.	medium-sized	TRBJ1-2	14	TRBV6-5	CASSYRGQLYGYTF	TGTGCCAGCAGTTACCGTGGACAGCTCTATGGCTACACCTTC
.	few	TRBJ1-6	15	TRBV18	CASSPRGSYNSPLHF	TGTGCCAGCTCACCCAGAGGCTCCTATAATTCACCCCTCCACTTT
TRBD1	few	TRBJ1-1	15	TRBV5-1	CASSLLSRGGTEAFF	TGCGCCAGCAGCTTGCTGAGCAGGGGGGGAACTGAAGCTTTCTTT
.	few	TRBJ2-7	12	TRBV12-3/TRBV12-4	CASSFEAYEQYF	TGTGCCAGCAGTTTCGAGGCGTACGAGCAGTACTTC
.	.	TRBJ2-7	12	TRBV28	CASSLDSYEQYF	TGTGCCAGCAGCTTGGACAGTTACGAGCAGTACTTC
.	medium-sized	TRBJ1-5	15	TRBV6-5	CASSHDSLGNQPQHF	TGTGCCAGCAGCCACGACAGTCTCGGCAATCAGCCCCAGCATTTT
.	few	TRBJ2-3	17	TRBV27	CASSPPTARDFTDTQYF	TGTGCCAGCAGTCCCCCGACAGCCCGAGACTTCACAGATACGCAGTATTTT
.	.	TRBJ1-1	15	TRBV9	CASSVGDGLNTEAFF	TGTGCCAGCAGCGTGGGTGATGGATTGAACACTGAAGCTTTCTTT
.	few	TRBJ2-7	12	TRBV3-1	CASSQALREQYF	TGTGCCAGCAGCCAAGCGTTGCGGGAGCAGTACTTC
.	.	TRBJ1-2	14	TRBV3-1	CASSQVSGTYGYTF	TGTGCCAGCAGCCAAGTCTCCGGGACATATGGCTACACCTTC
.	few	TRBJ2-1	14	TRBV4-1	CASPEQGLNNEQFF	TGCGCCAGCCCCGAGCAGGGGCTTAACAATGAGCAGTTCTTC
.	.	TRBJ2-3	16	TRBV5-4	CASSLGGLIETDTQYF	TGTGCCAGCAGCTTGGGGGGTTTGATAGAAACGGATACGCAGTATTTT
TRBD1	.	TRBJ2-3	15	TRBV28	CASIERDRGADTQYF	TGTGCCAGCATCGAGCGGGACAGGGGGGCAGATACGCAGTATTTT
TRBD2	medium-sized	TRBJ2-7	16	TRBV18	CASSPVLAGGAYEQYF	TGTGCCAGCTCACCCGTCCTAGCGGGGGGGGCCTACGAGCAGTACTTC